Following are 10 T cell receptor beta chains from one sample sequenced in a study of blood T cell repertoires in COVID-19. This table comes from immunoSEQ multiplex PCR, and its TCRdb copy is limited to in-frame clones, with some not included. Of over 250,000 clones in the sample, about 89% were seen once. Sequencing used peripheral blood. Receptors were obtained from a woman aged 45 to 65 with acute or convalescent COVID-19.

The chain carries TRBV7-2 and TRBJ1-1; unclear D gene. The ends were cut back, 0 bases at V and 4 bases at J, with 15 bases in the middle. CDR3 length equals 16 residues. Germline assignment: CDR1 SGHTA and CDR2 FQGNSA. The CDR3: CASSLAGPGRVTEAFF. CDR3 bases: TGTGCCAGCAGCTTAGCAGGCCCGGGAAGGGTCACTGAAGCTTTCTTT.

This clone was picked up a small number of times. The chain is built from TRBV7-2 and TRBJ2-2, with D possibly being TRBD2 (5 bases). Trimming shortened V by 2 bases and J by 1 base, and 11 bases separated the two germline ends. The germline V gene encodes CDR1 SGHTA and CDR2 FQGNSA. The CDR3 length is 16 residues. CDR3 region: CASSLRRTRNTGELFF. The CDR3 DNA sequence: TGTGCCAGCAGCTTACGACGTACTAGGAACACCGGGGAGCTGTTTTTT.

V gene TRBV11-3 combines with J gene TRBJ2-5; 8 bases fit TRBD2. J gave up 5 bases and V 1 base, and 3 bases lay outside the gene matches. Germline V gives CDR1 SGHNT, CDR2 YENEEA. CDR3 length equals 14 residues. The CDR3 DNA reads TGTGCCAGCAGCTTAGGGACTAGCTCGGAGACCCAGTACTTC. Residues: CASSLGTSSETQYF.

V and J are TRBV11-2 and TRBJ2-5, with 7 bases identical to TRBD2. Germline loops: CDR1 SGHAT, CDR2 FQNNGV. This CDR3 spans 14 amino acids. Trimming removed 4 bases from V and 0 bases from J; junction bases left unmatched: 2. The CDR3 DNA is TGTGCCAGCAGCTCAACTAGCGACCAAGAGACCCAGTACTTC. Translating gives CASSSTSDQETQYF.

This rearrangement joins TRBV5-1 to TRBJ1-1, with D possibly TRBD1 on 6 matching bases. Germline CDR1 reads SGHRS; CDR2 reads YFSETQ. Trimming cost V 1 base and J 0 bases, with 16 bases left between them. This CDR3 is 17 amino acids long. The CDR3 nucleotides are TGCGCCAGCAGCTTGTATTCACAGGGTAGGATGAACACTGAAGCTTTCTTT. Translation gives CASSLYSQGRMNTEAFF.

The chain is built from TRBV11-2 and TRBJ1-1, with D possibly being TRBD1 (6 bases). The V and J ends lost 6 bases and 10 bases respectively, with 18 bases between them. Germline-derived CDR1 and CDR2 are SGHAT and FQNNGV. CDR3 size: 13 residues. CDR3 DNA sequence: TGTGCCAGCAGACCGGCGGGGGGGCTCGGAGCTTTCTTT. It encodes CASRPAGGLGAFF.

This chain uses TRBV19 with TRBJ2-3; D gene ambiguous. CDR1 LNHDA and CDR2 SQIVND come from the germline V gene (reference sequence). Trimming stripped 4 bases from V and 1 base from J, with 12 bases between. The CDR3 loop spans 15 amino acids. In DNA, the CDR3 is TGTGCCAGTAGTAGCAGGCCCTCCGGCACAGATACGCAGTATTTT. Residues: CASSSRPSGTDTQYF.

J is TRBJ2-7 and V is TRBV5-4, with 10 bases matching TRBD1. Germline V gene sequence: CDR1 SGHNT, CDR2 YYREEE (reference sequence). There are 15 residues in the CDR3. J lost 2 bases, V lost 0 bases, and 2 bases had no gene match. The CDR3 is CASSLGQGAPYEQYF. CDR3 sequence (DNA): TGTGCCAGCAGCTTGGGACAGGGGGCCCCCTACGAGCAGTACTTC. The entire variable domain, with the rest obtained from reference TRBV5-4 and TRBJ2-7, is as follows: ETGVTQSPTHLIKTRGQQVTLRCSSQSGHNTVSWYQQALGQGPQFIFQYYREEENGRGNFPPRFSGLQFPNYSSELNVNALELDDSALYLCASSLGQGAPYEQYFGPGTRLTVT.

This clone has a handful of counts. The rearrangement joins TRBV7-8 to TRBJ2-7; 9 nucleotides agree with TRBD2. V was pared by 5 bases and J by 5 bases, with 7 bases of the junction left unmatched. The V gene's germline CDR1 is SGHVS and CDR2 FQNEAQ. The CDR3 sequence is 14 residues long. The CDR3 loop reads CASSRAGGFDEQYF. The CDR3, as DNA: TGTGCCAGCAGCCGAGCGGGAGGTTTCGACGAGCAGTACTTC.

In DNA, the CDR3 is TGTGCCAGCAAAATTACAGGGGCCCCAGGAGATACGCAGTATTTT. Its protein product is CASKITGAPGDTQYF. The V gene is TRBV27, the J gene TRBJ2-3; 7 positions agree with TRBD1. The CDR3 is 15 residues long. Unmatched junction bases numbered 12, after V lost 7 bases and J lost 5 bases. Germline CDR1 reads MNHEY; CDR2 reads SMNVEV (reference sequence).